This entry lists 16 T cell receptor beta chains sequenced from one sample in a study of breast tumors, draining lymph nodes, adjacent tissues. Breast cancer patients provided tissue from their axillary draining lymph nodes. TCRdb re-derived calls from the multiplex PCR reads in MiXCR, one entry per CDR3 protein. Here the sample spans some 140,000 distinct CDR3 sequences, around 20% being singletons. The sequenced sample consisted of axillary lymph node tissue. The receptors originated from a female donor with breast cancer. Some clones in this sample may be carry-over from other donors' samples.

J is TRBJ2-1 and V is TRBV28; 9 bases are shared with TRBD1. V was pared by 7 bases and J by 4 bases, with 8 bases of the junction left unmatched. This CDR3 is 15 amino acids long. The germline V gene encodes CDR1 MDHEN and CDR2 SYDVKM. The CDR3 here is CASTEAGQGYNEQFF. The CDR3 nucleotides read TGTGCCAGCACCGAAGCGGGACAGGGATACAATGAGCAGTTCTTC.

Ten or more counts support this clonotype. The CDR3 protein is CAISEGLADNEQFF. For the CDR3, the DNA is TGTGCCATCAGTGAGGGACTAGCGGATAATGAGCAGTTCTTC. The genes are TRBV10-3 and TRBJ2-1; 10 bases map to TRBD2. V lost 2 bases, J lost 7 bases, and 2 bases stayed unmatched. Germline-derived CDR1 and CDR2 are ENHRY and SYGVKD. The CDR3 has 14 residues.

This clonotype was seen ten or more times. The gene calls are TRBV7-9 and TRBJ2-7, with a possible D match to TRBD1 (6 bases). This CDR3 has 13 residues. The germline V gene has CDR1 SEHNR and CDR2 FQNEAQ (reference sequence). V gave up 2 bases and J gave up 2 bases, with 7 bases separating them. Here the CDR3 reads CASSLSGAYEQYF. In DNA, the CDR3 is TGTGCCAGCAGCTTATCAGGGGCCTACGAGCAGTACTTC.

In regard to this clonotype: Being one base from a much bigger clone, this may be a read error. V gene TRBV5-6 combines with J gene TRBJ2-7; a possible D gene is TRBD2 (5 bases). Looked up from germline, CDR1 is SGHDT and CDR2 is YYEEEE. This CDR3 region has 12 residues. The CDR3 DNA sequence: TGTGCCAGCAGCTTGGGGACTTACGAGCTGTACTTC. Protein: CASSLGTYELYF.

In its sample, this clonotype was seen many times. The genes are TRBV18 and TRBJ1-3; D not certain. This CDR3 is built from 16 residues. Trimming stripped 2 bases from V and 0 bases from J, with 11 bases between. Per germline, CDR1 KGHSH and CDR2 LQKENI. The CDR3 nucleotides read TGTGCCAGCTCACCAATCACTGGTGGCTCTGGAAACACCATATATTTT. Its protein product is CASSPITGGSGNTIYF. The full variable domain, rest sourced from reference TRBV18 and TRBJ1-3, is NAGVMQNPRHLVRRRGQEARLRCSPMKGHSHVYWYRQLPEEGLKFMVYLQKENIIDESGMPKERFSAEFPKEGPSILRIQQVVRGDSAAYFCASSPITGGSGNTIYFGEGSWLTVV.

This clonotype has ten or more counts. V and J are TRBV20-1 and TRBJ2-7, with TRBD2 matching over 13 bases. This CDR3 has 13 amino acids. The V and J ends lost 3 bases and 7 bases, in that order; junction bases with no gene match: 3. Germline V CDR1 and CDR2: DFQATT, SNEGSKA (reference sequence). In DNA form, the CDR3 reads TGCAGTGCTAGTGGACTAGCGGGAGTTGAGCAGTACTTC. Its protein is CSASGLAGVEQYF.

This clonotype was recorded many times. This chain connects TRBV7-3 to TRBJ2-3, with D possibly being TRBD2 (6 bases). The CDR3 covers 15 residues. Between the trimmed V and J ends, which lost 1 base and 2 bases, there was a span of 10 bases. The V gene's germline CDR1 is SGHTA and CDR2 FQGTGA. The CDR3 here is CASSLIGTLTDTQYF. CDR3 in DNA: TGTGCCAGCAGCTTAATAGGGACTCTCACAGATACGCAGTATTTT.

This clonotype was counted ten times or more. The chain employs TRBV4-1 and TRBJ2-7; D not resolved. Looked up from germline, CDR1 is MGHRA and CDR2 is YSYEKL. This CDR3 is 13 amino acids long. V was shortened by 3 bases and J by 3 bases, with 9 bases between the two germline ends. CDR3 nucleotide sequence: TGCGCCAGCAGCCAGTTCCGGAGCTACGAGCAGTACTTC. This encodes CASSQFRSYEQYF.

On this clonotype itself: A much larger clone is a single base away; this may be a read error. CDR3 protein: CSARDIGKAQETQYF. CDR3 nucleotide sequence: TGCAGTGCTAGAGATATAGGGAAGGCCCAAGAGACCCAGTACTTC. J is TRBJ2-5 and V is TRBV20-1; D not resolved. Germline V gene data show CDR1 as DFQATT and CDR2 as SNEGSKA (reference sequence). V was clipped by 0 bases and J by 1 base, with 12 bases between them. The CDR3 spans 15 residues.

Ten or more counts support this clonotype. The V call is TRBV2, the J call TRBJ2-1; perhaps TRBD2 as D (6 bases). Trimming took off 6 bases at V and 9 bases at J, with 9 bases between the two ends. This CDR3 contains 11 residues. Germline-derived CDR1 and CDR2 are SNHLY and FYNNEI. The CDR3 region is CASSRTIEQFF. Here the CDR3 DNA reads TGTGCCAGCAGCCGGACTATTGAGCAGTTCTTC.

This clonotype was counted many times. The chain employs TRBV9 and TRBJ2-5, with a possible D match to TRBD2 (6 bases). The CDR3 spans 16 residues. Trimming left V 3 bases short and J 5 bases short, with 20 bases between. Germline CDR1 and CDR2: SGDLS and YYNGEE. The CDR3 nucleotides are TGTGCCAGCAGCGCCACCTCTTACGGGGGAAGGGAGACCCAGTACTTC. Its translation is CASSATSYGGRETQYF.

This clonotype was seen at least ten times. The chain couples TRBV7-9 to TRBJ2-7; 9 bases are shared with TRBD2. With V trimmed by 2 bases and J by 4 bases, 15 bases remained unmatched. Germline loops: CDR1 SEHNR, CDR2 FQNEAQ (reference sequence). The CDR3 has 18 residues. CDR3 coding DNA: TGTGCCAGCAGCTTATGGGGGGCGGGAGGGGAATCAAGTTACGAGCAGTACTTC. It codes for CASSLWGAGGESSYEQYF.

The table lists this clonotype with many counts. V gene TRBV5-1 combines with J gene TRBJ2-7; TRBD2 might be the D (6 bases). V was pared by 7 bases and J by 5 bases, with 19 bases between. From germline, CDR1 is SGHRS and CDR2 YFSETQ. CDR3 length: 14 amino acids. CDR3: CASLGTGGRDEQYF. In nucleotides, the CDR3 is TGCGCCAGCCTCGGGACTGGCGGTAGAGACGAGCAGTACTTC.

In this sample, this clonotype turned up many times. The chain recombines TRBV20-1 with TRBJ2-3, with TRBD2 identical over 8 bases. The CDR3 loop spans 15 amino acids. Trimming took 2 bases from V and 4 from J; bases not matched to a gene: 8. In germline, CDR1 is DFQATT, CDR2 SNEGSKA (reference sequence). CDR3 sequence: CSARQIAGTADTQYF. DNA of the CDR3: TGCAGTGCTAGACAAATAGCGGGAACGGCAGATACGCAGTATTTT.

Concerning this clonotype: This may arise from a read error, as a much more abundant clone is one base away. For the CDR3, the DNA is TGTGCCAGTAATATAAAGGGGGGTCGTAGCAATCAGCCCCAGCATTTT. Its translation is CASNIKGGRSNQPQHF. V gene TRBV19 combines with J gene TRBJ1-5; possible D gene TRBD1, 6 bases. CDR3 length: 16 amino acids. From germline, CDR1 is LNHDA and CDR2 SQIVND (reference sequence).

This clonotype was observed many times. V usage is TRBV29-1 and J usage is TRBJ2-1; D unresolved. Trimming left V 7 bases short and J 4 bases short, with 23 bases between. CDR1 and CDR2 from the germline V gene are SQVTM and ANQGSEA. The CDR3 is 16 residues long. CDR3 coding DNA: TGCAGCGGACGAGACTGGCGGACCGCATTATACAATGAGCAGTTCTTC. Amino acid sequence: CSGRDWRTALYNEQFF.